This T cell receptor beta chain was profiled in a study of shared clonotypes between healthy human individuals. In the naive CD8 group, cells lacked CD45RO and were positively selected for CCR7, so terminally differentiated effector memory CD45RA+ cells were left out. As concerns this clone: The sample holds other DNA sequences that translate to the same CDR3.

The germline gives CDR1 MNHEY, CDR2 SMNVEV (reference sequence). V lost 5 bases and J lost 3; bases outside the gene matches: 4. This CDR3 comprises 14 residues. TCRdb keeps only in-frame clones here, not all; method: immunoSEQ multiplex PCR. Here the sample spans 660,000 or so clones, approximately 96% being singletons. The sample was naive CD8+ T cells sorted from blood. The chain combines TRBV27 with TRBJ1-5, with 7 bases identical to TRBD1. The receptor comes from a woman under 40 in good health. The CDR3 protein is CASSPTGNNQPQHF. CDR3 nucleotide sequence: TGTGCCAGCAGTCCGACAGGGAACAATCAGCCCCAGCATTTT.